This TCR beta chain was captured by sequencing in a study of T cell repertoires in cytomegalovirus infection. In the study overall: The authors used CMV epitopes that were HLA-C-restricted (recently identified) and HLA-B-restricted (well studied). Both CMV infection and a matching HLA type were indicated by public TCR beta signatures.

TCRdb processed the reads anew with MiXCR; each CDR3 protein has one entry. The data show about a million distinct CDR3 sequences, with roughly 30% seen just once and about an eighth held by the top ten. In the case of this clonotype: Antigen specificity is unknown.

Findings of the study overall: Dominant in the ex vivo response were TCR beta clonotypes restricted by HLA-C and specific for CMV. Cumulative frequency (of public TCR beta family members) identified carriers of CMV plus the relevant HLA.

The CDR3 covers 14 residues. Trimming cost V 1 base and J 3 bases; bases outside gene matches: 3. Germline lookup yields CDR1 SGHRS and CDR2 YFSETQ. The chain recombines TRBV5-1 with TRBJ2-7; TRBD1 matches 8 bases. This clonotype was obtained from a human donor in good health (CMV status not recorded). Some clones in this sample may be carry-over from other donors' samples. This sample comprised cultured CD8+ T cells from PBMCs, obtained from culture after CMV antigen stimulation. CDR3 nucleotide sequence: TGCGCCAGCAGCTTGCCGGGACAGGACTACGAGCAGTACTTC. Its protein product is CASSLPGQDYEQYF.